This TCR beta chain originates from a study of tumor-infiltrating lymphocytes in localized non-small cell lung cancer. At the level of the study: The cohort mixed smokers and never-smokers, several histologies, and some post-neoadjuvant-chemotherapy samples. Resected tumor was paired with non-adjacent uninvolved lung from the same patient.

Details on this clone: Antigen: not known.

The V gene end was trimmed by 3 bases and the J gene end by 8 bases; junction bases not matched to a gene: 5. The germline CDR1 and CDR2 sequences are GTSNPN and SVGIG (reference sequence). This CDR3 spans 12 amino acids. Study results and caveats: Tumor T-cell fraction from TCR sequencing was not associated with recurrence-free survival (p = 0.61). TCRbeta sequencing showed higher T cell infiltration in tumors than uninvolved lung.

Libraries were prepared by immunoSEQ multiplex PCR; TCRdb keeps only in-frame clonotypes and omits some of them. Of some 16,000 clones in the sample, about 48% are singletons; the top ten hold about 16%. The receptor comes from a human donor with non-small cell lung cancer. Sequenced sample: lung tumor tissue. The chain combines TRBV30 with TRBJ1-2; 8 nucleotides align to TRBD1. The CDR3 spells CAWRSGGRGYTF. The CDR3 DNA sequence: TGTGCCTGGAGATCAGGGGGCCGGGGCTACACCTTC.